What follows are 10 T cell receptor beta chains derived from one specimen sequenced in a study of cytomegalovirus exposure and HLA in healthy donors. It was with 60 Vbeta and 13 Jbeta primers that the PCR ran. Assay: immunoSEQ multiplex PCR; the TCRdb copy retains only in-frame clones and omits some. This listing includes roughly 190,000 clones. Sequencing was done on a sample of PBMCs. The origin of the receptors is a woman under 30 in good health and CMV-seropositive.

This chain uses TRBV30 with TRBJ1-4; D is undetermined. The CDR3 consists of 12 residues. In germline, CDR1 is GTSNPN, CDR2 SVGIG (reference sequence). The CDR3 sequence: CARRLGNEKLFF. The CDR3 DNA follows: TGTGCTAGGAGGCTGGGTAATGAAAAACTGTTTTTT.

J is TRBJ1-1 and V is TRBV2, with D possibly TRBD1 on 5 matching bases. Trimming shortened V by 6 bases and J by 4 bases, and 15 bases separated the two germline ends. The CDR3 covers 14 residues. CDR1 and CDR2 (germline): SNHLY, FYNNEI. CDR3 sequence (DNA): TGTGCCAGCAGGGGGAGGGGTTCAGTCACTGAAGCTTTCTTT. It codes for CASRGRGSVTEAFF.

The chain employs TRBV28 and TRBJ2-7, with TRBD2 matching over 7 bases. There are 17 residues in the CDR3. The germline gives CDR1 MDHEN, CDR2 SYDVKM. Unmatched junction bases numbered 20, after V lost 7 bases and J lost 5 bases. CDR3 nucleotide sequence: TGTGCCAGCACCCCACCGGTCGGGGGGTCGGGTTTGGACGAGCAGTACTTC. It encodes CASTPPVGGSGLDEQYF.

The V call is TRBV6-6, the J call TRBJ2-5; TRBD2 is a possible D gene (6 bases). The CDR3 consists of 13 residues. V was trimmed by 6 bases and J by 4 bases, leaving 12 bases between them. Germline V CDR1 and CDR2: MNHNY, SVGAGI (reference sequence). In DNA form, the CDR3 reads TGTGCCAGCAGCTCTAGCGAAAGAGAGACCCAGTACTTC. Protein sequence: CASSSSERETQYF.

The chain is built from TRBV4-1 and TRBJ2-3; D not resolved. There are 15 residues in the CDR3. The germline V and J ends were trimmed by 4 bases and 0 bases, with 11 bases remaining between them. From germline, CDR1 is MGHRA and CDR2 YSYEKL. This CDR3 reads CASSRSGVSTDTQYF. DNA of the CDR3: TGCGCCAGCAGCCGGAGTGGAGTTAGCACAGATACGCAGTATTTT.

This chain uses TRBV6-5 with TRBJ2-7; 13 nucleotides match TRBD2. V shed 8 bases, J shed 4 bases, and the junction held 8 bases outside the gene matches. This CDR3 is built from 15 residues. Germline V gene sequence: CDR1 MNHEY, CDR2 SVGAGI. The CDR3 coding sequence is TGTGCCAGCGGCCCTCGGACTAGCGGGAGTTACGAGCAGTACTTC. Encoded protein: CASGPRTSGSYEQYF.

The genes are TRBV19 and TRBJ2-6; D perhaps matches TRBD2 (7 bases). Germline CDR1 is LNHDA and CDR2 is SQIVND (reference sequence). V lost 3 bases, J lost 3 bases, and 9 bases lay in between. CDR3 size: 15 residues. Here the CDR3 DNA reads TGTGCCAGTAGTATGGGGGGGCATGGGGCCAACGTCCTGACTTTC. Amino acid sequence: CASSMGGHGANVLTF.

The rearrangement uses TRBV4-1 and TRBJ1-1; 10 bases are shared with TRBD1. Germline CDR1 and CDR2: MGHRA and YSYEKL. This CDR3 has 16 amino acids. Germline trimming cut 4 bases from V and 1 base from J; bases unmatched to any gene: 6. CDR3 bases: TGCGCCAGCAGCCCGGCCGACAGGGGGCCGAACACTGAAGCTTTCTTT. Translation gives CASSPADRGPNTEAFF.

This sequence joins TRBV2 and TRBJ2-5, with TRBD2 matching over 9 bases. Germline V gene lookup returns CDR1 SNHLY and CDR2 FYNNEI. V dropped 10 bases and J dropped 5; count of bases not matched to a gene: 11. This CDR3 has 14 amino acids. The DNA for the CDR3 is TGTGCCACAGCGGGGGGATTCGCGGGGGAGACCCAGTACTTC. Encoded protein: CATAGGFAGETQYF.

This chain uses TRBV11-2 with TRBJ2-5; TRBD2 matches at 10 bases. Germline values: CDR1 SGHAT, CDR2 FQNNGV. The junction had 2 bases not matched to a gene; V was cut back by 3 bases and J by 4 bases. The CDR3 is made up of 14 amino acids. CDR3 loop: CASSFLAGGETQYF. In DNA form, the CDR3 reads TGTGCCAGCAGCTTCTTAGCGGGGGGAGAGACCCAGTACTTC.